The 2 T cell receptor beta chains below come from one sample, sequenced in a study of breast tumors, draining lymph nodes, adjacent tissues. Via MiXCR, TCRdb re-called the multiplex PCR reads, giving one row per CDR3 protein. The data show roughly 120,000 distinct CDR3 sequences, 15% to 20% seen once. The lymph nodes were axillary draining lymph nodes from breast cancer patients. Sequenced material: axillary lymph node tissue. The origin of the receptors is a female donor with breast cancer. Some clones in this sample may be carry-over from other donors' samples.

This clonotype was detected ten times or more. The V and J genes are TRBV5-1 and TRBJ1-2; 9 bases match TRBD1. CDR1 SGHRS and CDR2 YFSETQ come from the germline V gene. V trimming: 4 bases; J trimming: 4 bases; junction bases outside the gene matches: 8. The CDR3 consists of 15 residues. The CDR3 is CASSTTGQGSYGYTF. DNA for the CDR3: TGCGCCAGCAGCACAACGGGACAGGGCTCCTATGGCTACACCTTC. Full variable domain (outside the CDR3, taken from reference TRBV5-1 and TRBJ1-2): KAGVTQTPRYLIKTRGQQVTLSCSPISGHRSVSWYQQTPGQGLQFLFEYFSETQRNKGNFPGRFSGRQFSNSRSEMNVSTLELGDSALYLCASSTTGQGSYGYTFGSGTRLTVV.

This clonotype has ten or more counts. V and J are TRBV4-1 and TRBJ2-3, with D unresolved. The germline V gene has CDR1 MGHRA and CDR2 YSYEKL. V was clipped by 2 bases and J by 4 bases, with 7 bases between them. The CDR3 loop spans 13 amino acids. The CDR3 loop reads CASSQMVSDTQYF. CDR3 sequence (DNA): TGCGCCAGCAGCCAAATGGTGTCAGATACGCAGTATTTT.